This T cell receptor (beta chain) derives from a study of radiation and T cells in renal cell carcinoma. Findings of the study overall: Top tumor clonotypes rose in blood 2 weeks post-radiation, then contracted.

Between the trimmed V and J ends, which lost 5 bases and 3 bases, there was a span of 18 bases. Looked up from germline, CDR1 is SGHVS and CDR2 is FQNEAQ. This CDR3 comprises 16 residues. On this clone itself: The antigen remains unidentified.

Data came from immunoSEQ multiplex PCR; TCRdb stores just in-frame clones and leaves some out. The sample holds some 60,000 clones, roughly four fifths seen once. Time point: blood 2 weeks post-SBRT. As for treatment: 15 Gy SBRT to primary tumor, nephrectomy 4 weeks later. The chain combines TRBV7-8 with TRBJ2-3, with D tentatively TRBD1 (6 bases). The clonotype was recovered from a man aged 55 to 70 with renal cell carcinoma. This specimen was blood, taken from a patient whose treatment included radiotherapy and nephrectomy. CDR3 in amino acids: CASSPRRGSVTDTQYF. DNA of the CDR3: TGTGCCAGCAGCCCTAGAAGGGGGAGTGTTACAGATACGCAGTATTTT.